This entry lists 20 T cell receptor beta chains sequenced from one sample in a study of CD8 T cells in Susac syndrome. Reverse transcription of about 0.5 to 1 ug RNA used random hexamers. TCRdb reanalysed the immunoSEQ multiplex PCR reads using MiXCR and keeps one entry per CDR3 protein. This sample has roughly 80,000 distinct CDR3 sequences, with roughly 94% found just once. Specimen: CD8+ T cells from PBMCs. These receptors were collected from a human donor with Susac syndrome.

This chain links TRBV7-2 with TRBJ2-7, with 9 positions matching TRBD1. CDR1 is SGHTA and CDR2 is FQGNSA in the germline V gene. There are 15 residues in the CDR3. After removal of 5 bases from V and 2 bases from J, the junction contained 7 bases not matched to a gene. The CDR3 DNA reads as TGTGCCAGCAGCCGTGGACAGGGGCCCACCTACGAGCAGTACTTC. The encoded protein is CASSRGQGPTYEQYF.

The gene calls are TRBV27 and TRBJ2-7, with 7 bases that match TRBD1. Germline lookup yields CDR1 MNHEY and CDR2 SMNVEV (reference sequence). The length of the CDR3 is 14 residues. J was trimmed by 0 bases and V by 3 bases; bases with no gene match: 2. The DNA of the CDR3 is TGTGCCAGCAGTTTTGGGGACAGCTCCTACGAGCAGTACTTC. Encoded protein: CASSFGDSSYEQYF.

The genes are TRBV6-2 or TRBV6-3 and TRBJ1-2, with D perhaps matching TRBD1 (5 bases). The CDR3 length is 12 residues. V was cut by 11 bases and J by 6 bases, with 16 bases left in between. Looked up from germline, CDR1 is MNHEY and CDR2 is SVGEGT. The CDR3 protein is CAYWGLGHGYTF. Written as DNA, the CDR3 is TGTGCCTATTGGGGCCTCGGGCATGGCTACACCTTC.

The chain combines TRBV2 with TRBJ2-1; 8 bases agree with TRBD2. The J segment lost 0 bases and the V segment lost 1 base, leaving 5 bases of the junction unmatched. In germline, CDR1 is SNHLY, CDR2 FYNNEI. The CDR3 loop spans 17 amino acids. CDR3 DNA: TGTGCCAGCAGTGAAGGGAGCGGGGGCTCCTCCTACAATGAGCAGTTCTTC. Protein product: CASSEGSGGSSYNEQFF. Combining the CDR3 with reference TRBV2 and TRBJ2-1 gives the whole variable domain EPEVTQTPSHQVTQMGQEVILRCVPISNHLYFYWYRQILGQKVEFLVSFYNNEISEKSEIFDDQFSVERPDGSNFTLKIRSTKLEDSAMYFCASSEGSGGSSYNEQFFGPGTRLTVL.

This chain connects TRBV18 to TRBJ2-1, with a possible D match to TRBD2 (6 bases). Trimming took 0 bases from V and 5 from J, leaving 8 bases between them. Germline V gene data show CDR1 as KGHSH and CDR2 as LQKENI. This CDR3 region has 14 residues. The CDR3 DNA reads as TGTGCCAGCTCACCACCGGACTACGACAATGAGCAGTTCTTC. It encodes CASSPPDYDNEQFF.

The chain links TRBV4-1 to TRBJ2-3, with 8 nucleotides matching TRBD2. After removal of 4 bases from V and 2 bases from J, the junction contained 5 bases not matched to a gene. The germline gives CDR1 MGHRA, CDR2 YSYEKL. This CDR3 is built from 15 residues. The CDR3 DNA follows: TGCGCCAGCAGCCGAGGGACTAGTGTCACAGATACGCAGTATTTT. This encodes CASSRGTSVTDTQYF.

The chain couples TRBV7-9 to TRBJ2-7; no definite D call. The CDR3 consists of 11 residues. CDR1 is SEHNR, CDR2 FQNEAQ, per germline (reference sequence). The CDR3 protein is CAAGLPYEQYF. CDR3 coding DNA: TGTGCGGCTGGGCTTCCCTACGAGCAGTACTTC.

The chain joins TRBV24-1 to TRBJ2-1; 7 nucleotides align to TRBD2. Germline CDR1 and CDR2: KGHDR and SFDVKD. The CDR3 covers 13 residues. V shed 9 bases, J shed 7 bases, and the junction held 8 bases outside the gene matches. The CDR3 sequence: CATSHRGENEQFF. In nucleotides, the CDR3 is TGTGCCACCTCCCACCGGGGGGAAAATGAGCAGTTCTTC.

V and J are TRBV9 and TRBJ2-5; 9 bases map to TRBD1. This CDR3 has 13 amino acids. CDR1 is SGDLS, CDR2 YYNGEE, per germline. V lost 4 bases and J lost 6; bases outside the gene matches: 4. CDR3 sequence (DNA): TGTGCCAGCAGCCGACAGGGGGTAAAGACCCAGTACTTC. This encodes CASSRQGVKTQYF.

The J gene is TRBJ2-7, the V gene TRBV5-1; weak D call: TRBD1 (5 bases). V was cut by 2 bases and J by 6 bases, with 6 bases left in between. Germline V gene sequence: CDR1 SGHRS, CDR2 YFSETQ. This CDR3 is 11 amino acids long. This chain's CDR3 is CASSFQGEQYF. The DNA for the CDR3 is TGCGCCAGCAGCTTTCAGGGCGAGCAGTACTTC.

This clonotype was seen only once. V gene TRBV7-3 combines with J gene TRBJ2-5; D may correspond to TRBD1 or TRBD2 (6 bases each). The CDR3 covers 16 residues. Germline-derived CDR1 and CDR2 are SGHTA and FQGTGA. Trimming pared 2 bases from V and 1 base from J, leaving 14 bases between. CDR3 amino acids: CASSLLSGGPQETQYF. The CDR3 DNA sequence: TGTGCCAGCAGCTTACTGTCTGGGGGGCCCCAAGAGACCCAGTACTTC.

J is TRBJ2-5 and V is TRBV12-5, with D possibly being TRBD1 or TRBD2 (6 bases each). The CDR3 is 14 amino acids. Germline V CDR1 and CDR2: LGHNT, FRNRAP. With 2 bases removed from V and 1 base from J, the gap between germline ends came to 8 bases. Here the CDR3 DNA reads TGTGCTAGTGGTTTGCCGGGGGCCCAAGAGACCCAGTACTTC. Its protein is CASGLPGAQETQYF. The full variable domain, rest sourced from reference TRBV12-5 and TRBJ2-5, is DARVTQTPRHKVTEMGQEVTMRCQPILGHNTVFWYRQTMMQGLELLAYFRNRAPLDDSGMPKDRFSAEMPDATLATLKIQPSEPRDSAVYFCASGLPGAQETQYFGPGTRLLVL.

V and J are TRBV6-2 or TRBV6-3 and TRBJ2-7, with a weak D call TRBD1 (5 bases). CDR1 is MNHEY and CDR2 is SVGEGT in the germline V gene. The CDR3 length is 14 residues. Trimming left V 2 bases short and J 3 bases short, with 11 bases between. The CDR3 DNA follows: TGTGCCAGCAGTTACGGTCAGGGAAACTACGAGCAGTACTTC. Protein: CASSYGQGNYEQYF.

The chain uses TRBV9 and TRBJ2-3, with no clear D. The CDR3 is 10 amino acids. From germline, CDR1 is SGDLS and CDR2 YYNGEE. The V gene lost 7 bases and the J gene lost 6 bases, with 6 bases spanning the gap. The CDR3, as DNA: TGTGCCAGCGCCGGGGATACGCAGTATTTT. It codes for CASAGDTQYF.

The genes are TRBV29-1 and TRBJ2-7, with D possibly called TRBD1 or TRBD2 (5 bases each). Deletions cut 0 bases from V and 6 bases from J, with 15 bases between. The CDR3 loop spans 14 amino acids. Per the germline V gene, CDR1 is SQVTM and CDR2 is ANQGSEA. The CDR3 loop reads CSVEDNRGRGEQYF. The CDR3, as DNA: TGCAGCGTTGAAGATAACCGGGGCCGGGGCGAGCAGTACTTC.

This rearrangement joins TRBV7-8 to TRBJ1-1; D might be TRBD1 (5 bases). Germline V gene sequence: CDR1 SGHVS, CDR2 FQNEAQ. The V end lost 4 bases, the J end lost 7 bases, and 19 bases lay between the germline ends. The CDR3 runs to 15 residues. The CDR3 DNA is TGTGCCAGCAGCTCCAATCGGGACGCCCCCTTTGAAGCTTTCTTT. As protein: CASSSNRDAPFEAFF.

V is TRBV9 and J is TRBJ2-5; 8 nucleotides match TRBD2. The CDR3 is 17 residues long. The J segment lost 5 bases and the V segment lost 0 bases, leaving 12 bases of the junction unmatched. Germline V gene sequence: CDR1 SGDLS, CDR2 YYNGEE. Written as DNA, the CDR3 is TGTGCCAGCAGCGTAGCTACGGGGGGGGGTACCCGGGAGACCCAGTACTTC. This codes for CASSVATGGGTRETQYF.

The CDR3 is CAWSLGGYEQYF. DNA for the CDR3: TGTGCCTGGAGTTTAGGGGGATACGAGCAGTACTTC. This chain connects TRBV30 to TRBJ2-7, with D possibly matching TRBD1 (6 bases). Germline CDR1 and CDR2: GTSNPN and SVGIG (reference sequence). V gave up 2 bases and J gave up 4 bases, with 9 bases separating them. The CDR3 extends over 12 amino acids.

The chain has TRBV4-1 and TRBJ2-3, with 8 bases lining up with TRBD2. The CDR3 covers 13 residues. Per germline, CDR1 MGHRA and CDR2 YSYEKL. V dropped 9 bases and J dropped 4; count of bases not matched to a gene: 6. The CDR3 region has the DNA TGCGCCAGTAACGGGGGGGGCGCAGATACGCAGTATTTT. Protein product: CASNGGGADTQYF.

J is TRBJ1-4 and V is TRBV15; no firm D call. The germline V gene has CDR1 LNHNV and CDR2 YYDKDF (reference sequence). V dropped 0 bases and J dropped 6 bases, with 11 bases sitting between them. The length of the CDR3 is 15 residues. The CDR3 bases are TGTGCCACCAGCAGAGATCGGACTGAATATGAAAAACTGTTTTTT. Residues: CATSRDRTEYEKLFF.